This T cell receptor (beta chain) is from a study of blood T cell repertoires in COVID-19 (dated by TCRdb to the early 2020s). Background for the entire study: Collaborator samples came from the United States, Italy and Spain and covered acute and convalescent phases of COVID-19. The prospective study material was composed of cDNA or gDNA derived from T cells, B-cell-depleted T cells, or PBMCs. The dataset comprised deeply sampled blood TCRbeta repertoires from subjects exposed to, actively infected with, or recovered from COVID-19. The repertoires were made available in a free public database intended to serve as a resource for research on the immune response to SARS-CoV-2. Samples came from the ongoing ImmuneRACE study (first 160 participants) plus 1,254 subjects from 6 global collaborators. Sample metadata almost always included a de-identified subject ID, COVID-19 status, age in years and sex. Where available, HLA class I and class II types were obtained from metadata supplied by the sample provider rather than from assay-based typing.

On this clone: This clone's antigen is unknown. Base qualities are missing; no much larger clone stands one base away.

TCRbeta CDR3 regions were amplified from genomic DNA using the immunoSEQ Assay, a bias-controlled multiplex PCR. The authors processed their data as follows. The number of nucleated cells in each sample was estimated from the amplification of reference gene primers within the assay. Sequence reads were collapsed and filtered to measure the absolute abundance of every unique TCRbeta CDR3 rearrangement. For each sample, productive Simpson clonality was calculated by taking the square root of Simpson's diversity index across productive rearrangements. TCRdb provides this immuneACCESS table in a form limited to in-frame rearrangements. Some clones are lacking; in checked studies, under half of them reflect an unresolved V gene, and why the rest are absent is not known. The D gene and trimming were derived from the DNA, and the V and J assignments and clone size from that table. This sample has 130,000 or so clones in its table, and more than 75% of those were observed once. Roughly 4.9% of the sample comes from the top ten.

At one collaborating source in Seattle, patients were enrolled during active infection and were followed longitudinally through the course of disease. Each collaborating institution followed its own protocols to collect whole blood in K2EDTA tubes. For TCRbeta analysis, collaborator samples were shipped as frozen whole blood, as isolated PBMCs, or as DNA extracted from either sample type. V sheds 0 bases and J sheds 8 bases, leaving 10 bases between their ends. The germline V gene sets CDR1 to ENHRY and CDR2 to SYGVKD. The CDR3 holds 13 amino acids from the cysteine to the phenylalanine. Of all the DNA, just the CDR3 is kept, 39 bases in frame from base 1. What the authors observed across the whole study: Clinical and demographic metadata were provided uncurated, with the amount varying by source and participant.

This TCR was recovered from a woman between 65 and 79 years old with COVID-19, enrolled during active disease. The sequenced sample consisted of peripheral blood. The sequence is built from TRBV10-3 and TRBJ1-2, with the D gene not clear enough to name. The nucleotides read TGTGCCATCAGTGAGTCGGCAGTGAGGGGCTACACCTTC. It codes for CAISESAVRGYTF.